This T cell receptor beta chain is drawn from a study of T cells in Graves' hyperthyroidism and ophthalmopathy. Researchers took RNA transcripts and amplified the TCR beta CDR3 regions from them. TCR CDR3 underwent first-round RT-PCR with the HTBI primer set. TCRdb ran MiXCR on the multiplex PCR reads and lists one entry per CDR3 protein. The profile shows around 520,000 distinct CDR3 sequences, approximately 14% of them singletons. The PBMCs had their origin in roughly 9.4 ml of fresh peripheral blood. This clonotype was recorded at least ten times. Its antigen remains unidentified. Study observations and caveats: In the analysis, a 13 V-J model separated ophthalmopathy from stable hyperthyroidism.

There are 16 residues in the CDR3. V shed 1 base, J shed 4 bases, and the junction held 9 bases outside the gene matches. The germline gives CDR1 SGHVS, CDR2 FQNEAQ. This clonotype originated in a woman between 18 and 29 years old with Graves' hyperthyroidism. V and J are TRBV7-8 and TRBJ2-5; TRBD1 aligns across 7 bases. Sequenced material: blood. The CDR3 spells CASSLEGQGVGETQYF. CDR3 nucleotides: TGTGCCAGCAGCTTAGAAGGTCAGGGGGTCGGAGAGACCCAGTACTTC.